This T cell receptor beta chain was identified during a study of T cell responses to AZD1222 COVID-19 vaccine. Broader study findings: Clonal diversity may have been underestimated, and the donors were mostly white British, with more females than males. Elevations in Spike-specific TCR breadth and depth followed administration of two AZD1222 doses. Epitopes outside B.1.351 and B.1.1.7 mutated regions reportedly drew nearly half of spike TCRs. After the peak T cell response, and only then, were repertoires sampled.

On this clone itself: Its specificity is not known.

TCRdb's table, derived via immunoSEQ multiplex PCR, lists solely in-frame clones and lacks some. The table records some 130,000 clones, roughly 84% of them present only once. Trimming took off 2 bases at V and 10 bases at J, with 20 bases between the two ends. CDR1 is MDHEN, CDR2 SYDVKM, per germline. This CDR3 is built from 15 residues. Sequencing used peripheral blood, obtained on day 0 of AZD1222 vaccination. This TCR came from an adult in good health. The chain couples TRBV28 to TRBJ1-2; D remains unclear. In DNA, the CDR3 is TGTGCCAGCAGTTTAGATTGGTCGGACGTAGGTGACTACACCTTC. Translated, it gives CASSLDWSDVGDYTF.